Each of the 20 T cell receptor beta chains below was sequenced from the same sample in a study of T-cell memory formation after mild COVID-19. In TCRdb, the 5' RACE reads were re-called with MiXCR into one record per CDR3 protein. The sample has hundreds of thousands of distinct CDR3 sequences; 23% are singletons. Sequencing was done on a sample of PBMCs or a T cell subset sorted from them (not recorded which). These receptors all come from an adult woman who had mild COVID-19 (a few samples of this study predate the infection). Cell type and time point are not known.

This clonotype was observed a handful of times. The J gene is TRBJ1-2, the V gene TRBV20-1; D ambiguous. Per germline, CDR1 DFQATT and CDR2 SNEGSKA (reference sequence). The CDR3 length is 15 residues. The ends were cut back, 0 bases at V and 3 bases at J, with 14 bases in the middle. CDR3 sequence reads: CSARDLSSDHYGYTF. Here the CDR3 DNA reads TGCAGTGCTAGAGATTTGAGCTCAGACCACTATGGCTACACCTTC.

This clonotype was recorded a few times. The genes are TRBV5-1 and TRBJ2-7, with 7 bases fitting TRBD1. In germline, CDR1 is SGHRS, CDR2 YFSETQ. With 4 bases clipped from V and 2 bases from J, the junction kept 15 bases outside the gene matches. The length of the CDR3 is 17 residues. DNA of the CDR3: TGCGCCAGCAGCACACGTACCGGGACAGATATCACCTACGAGCAGTACTTC. Translated, it gives CASSTRTGTDITYEQYF.

CDR3 protein: CAIHPRDYGYTF. For the CDR3, the DNA is TGTGCCATCCATCCGAGGGACTATGGCTACACCTTC. V gene TRBV10-3 combines with J gene TRBJ1-2; D is undetermined. Looked up from germline, CDR1 is ENHRY and CDR2 is SYGVKD. Trimming took 8 bases from V and 3 from J, leaving 10 bases between them. CDR3 length equals 12 residues.

The chain is built from TRBV7-9 and TRBJ2-7; D is possibly TRBD2 (5 bases). Trimming pared 5 bases from V and 6 bases from J, leaving 14 bases between. This CDR3 contains 13 residues. Germline V gene data show CDR1 as SEHNR and CDR2 as FQNEAQ (reference sequence). CDR3 nucleotides: TGTGCCAGCAGCCACCTGGCGGCGGGCGAGCAGTACTTC. Residues: CASSHLAAGEQYF.

This clonotype is judged medium-sized. The rearrangement joins TRBV5-1 to TRBJ2-1; D unclear. CDR3 length equals 17 residues. CDR1 and CDR2 from the germline V gene are SGHRS and YFSETQ. V was pared by 1 base and J by 2 bases, with 16 bases between. This CDR3 is CASSLSPLGGPYNEQFF. Here the CDR3 DNA reads TGCGCCAGCAGCTTGTCCCCCCTGGGCGGCCCCTACAATGAGCAGTTCTTC.

The chain couples TRBV6-5 to TRBJ2-1; TRBD2 agrees at 7 bases. Losses at the gene ends were 9 bases for V and 5 bases for J; bases not matched to a gene: 7. Germline V gives CDR1 MNHEY, CDR2 SVGAGI. The CDR3 is 13 amino acids. In DNA, the CDR3 is TGTGCCAGTTCCCGGGGAGGGAACAATGAGCAGTTCTTC. Translation gives CASSRGGNNEQFF.

This clonotype has only a few counts. This chain connects TRBV2 to TRBJ2-1; D is tentatively TRBD1 or TRBD2 (5 bases each). CDR1 SNHLY and CDR2 FYNNEI come from the germline V gene. The CDR3 runs to 14 residues. V lost 4 bases and J 12 bases, leaving 19 bases between the germline ends. CDR3 nucleotides: TGTGCCAGCAGTGTCGGGACGGGGTTTTCGATGCAGTTCTTC. It yields the protein CASSVGTGFSMQFF.

This clonotype has at least ten counts. V gene TRBV7-3 combines with J gene TRBJ2-5; D possibly corresponds to TRBD1 (6 bases). Per the germline V gene, CDR1 is SGHTA and CDR2 is FQGTGA. This CDR3 contains 13 residues. V was trimmed by 8 bases and J by 2 bases, leaving 12 bases between them. CDR3 sequence (DNA): TGTGCCAGCTCAAGGACAGTTCAAGAGACCCAGTACTTC. Translating gives CASSRTVQETQYF.

The chain uses TRBV12-3 or TRBV12-4 and TRBJ1-2; D perhaps matches TRBD1 (5 bases). V was trimmed by 2 bases and J by 8 bases, leaving 12 bases between them. This CDR3 contains 13 residues. CDR3: CASSLISGGGYTF. The CDR3 DNA reads as TGTGCCAGCAGTTTAATTTCGGGGGGAGGCTACACCTTC.

This clonotype was observed a few times. The CDR3 region has the DNA TGTGCCAGCAGCAAAGTGAGGTGGAGAAGCTCCTACAATGAGCAGTTCTTC. The encoded protein is CASSKVRWRSSYNEQFF. The chain employs TRBV21-1 and TRBJ2-1. TRBV21-1 is assigned pseudogene status. There are 17 residues in the CDR3.

The gene calls are TRBV5-1 and TRBJ1-2, with 8 bases fitting TRBD1. Trimming at V came to 5 bases and at J to 5 bases, leaving 14 bases not matched to a gene. This CDR3 is built from 16 residues. The germline V gene has CDR1 SGHRS and CDR2 YFSETQ. The CDR3 protein is CASSSRQGPPGYGYTF. The CDR3 DNA is TGCGCCAGCAGTTCTCGACAGGGGCCGCCCGGATATGGCTACACCTTC.

This clonotype was counted a few times. The chain is built from TRBV7-9 and TRBJ2-5, with 7 bases that match TRBD1. The CDR3 consists of 13 residues. Germline CDR1 SEHNR, CDR2 FQNEAQ (reference sequence). Trimming cost V 1 base and J 6 bases; bases outside gene matches: 2. CDR3: CASSLGQGQTQYF. The CDR3 DNA is TGTGCCAGCAGCTTAGGACAGGGTCAGACCCAGTACTTC.

The chain carries TRBV9 and TRBJ2-1; TRBD2 aligns across 7 bases. Trimming removed 4 bases from V and 5 bases from J; junction bases left unmatched: 9. Germline CDR1 SGDLS, CDR2 YYNGEE. The CDR3 consists of 15 residues. For the CDR3, the DNA is TGTGCCAGCAGCCCCCCTCGCGGGGGTCACAATGAGCAGTTCTTC. Translation gives CASSPPRGGHNEQFF.

This clonotype was found many times. The chain has TRBV7-2 and TRBJ2-1; 9 bases align to TRBD2. With V trimmed by 5 bases and J by 4 bases, 6 bases remained unmatched. Germline CDR1 is SGHTA and CDR2 is FQGNSA. The CDR3 consists of 15 residues. The CDR3 DNA sequence: TGTGCCAGCAGCAAAGCGGGAGGTTTTTACAATGAGCAGTTCTTC. Its translation is CASSKAGGFYNEQFF. The full variable domain, in which reference TRBV7-2 and TRBJ2-1 provide the parts outside the CDR3, is GAGVSQSPSNKVTEKGKDVELRCDPISGHTALYWYRQSLGQGLEFLIYFQGNSAPDKSGLPSDRFSAERTGGSVSTLTIQRTQQEDSAVYLCASSKAGGFYNEQFFGPGTRLTVL.

The chain recombines TRBV19 with TRBJ2-1; 7 bases align to TRBD1. Germline V lookup: CDR1 LNHDA, CDR2 SQIVND (reference sequence). Trimming at V came to 1 base and at J to 0 bases, leaving 3 bases not matched to a gene. The CDR3 loop spans 16 amino acids. CDR3 sequence reads: CASSIGQGSSYNEQFF. Here the CDR3 DNA reads TGTGCCAGTAGTATAGGACAGGGAAGCTCCTACAATGAGCAGTTCTTC.

The chain has TRBV29-1 and TRBJ2-2; TRBD2 might be the D (6 bases). Germline assignment: CDR1 SQVTM and CDR2 ANQGSEA. The CDR3 spans 12 residues. V was clipped by 7 bases and J by 6 bases, with 12 bases between them. The DNA of the CDR3 is TGCAGCGCTGACGGGGGTTCCGGGGAGCTGTTTTTT. Amino acids: CSADGGSGELFF.

The chain couples TRBV15 to TRBJ2-3; D might be TRBD2 (5 bases). V lost 0 bases and J lost 8, with 15 bases in between. Germline V gene data show CDR1 as LNHNV and CDR2 as YYDKDF (reference sequence). The CDR3 runs 15 residues. CDR3 nucleotide sequence: TGTGCCACCAGCAGAGATCACCTGGACTCCGGTACGCAGTATTTT. It translates to CATSRDHLDSGTQYF. Looking up the rest from reference TRBV15 and TRBJ2-3 gives the full variable domain: DAMVIQNPRYQVTQFGKPVTLSCSQTLNHNVMYWYQQKSSQAPKLLFHYYDKDFNNEADTPDNFQSRRPNTSFCFLDIRSPGLGDTAMYLCATSRDHLDSGTQYFGPGTRLTVL.

This chain connects TRBV4-1 to TRBJ2-1; 9 bases are a match to TRBD2. Trimming cost V 0 bases and J 9 bases; bases outside gene matches: 9. The CDR3 spans 16 residues. Germline-derived CDR1 and CDR2 are MGHRA and YSYEKL. The CDR3 loop is CASSQDGPGLAAEQFF. CDR3 coding DNA: TGCGCCAGCAGCCAAGATGGGCCGGGACTAGCTGCTGAGCAGTTCTTC.

This clonotype turned up a few times. The chain couples TRBV14 to TRBJ1-3, with unresolved D. This CDR3 region has 14 residues. The germline V gene has CDR1 SGHDN and CDR2 FVKESK. Trimming took 4 bases from V and 0 from J, leaving 7 bases between them. CDR3 coding DNA: TGTGCCAGCAGCCCTTTGATCTCTGGAAACACCATATATTTT. Encoded protein: CASSPLISGNTIYF.

This clonotype was detected only a few times. The chain is built from TRBV10-3 and TRBJ1-5; D unclear. The CDR3 extends over 15 amino acids. V lost 3 bases and J lost 1, with 10 bases in between. The germline V gene has CDR1 ENHRY and CDR2 SYGVKD. CDR3 DNA: TGTGCCATCAGTGAAGGTTTCTCGAGCAATCAGCCCCAGCATTTT. It is translated as CAISEGFSSNQPQHF.